This T cell receptor beta chain was profiled in a study of blood T cell repertoires in COVID-19 (TCRdb year 2020). Regarding the complete study: Samples covering the acute and convalescent phases of COVID-19 were provided by collaborators in the United States, Italy and Spain. Deeply sampled blood TCRbeta repertoires from subjects exposed to, actively infected with, or recovered from COVID-19 were included in the dataset. A freely available public database, intended as a resource for researchers studying the immune response to SARS-CoV-2, is where the repertoires were released. The samples were drawn from two sources: the first 160 participants of the ongoing ImmuneRACE study, and 1,254 subjects contributed by 6 global collaborators. The sample metadata nearly always contained a de-identified subject ID, COVID-19 status, age in years and sex. The material from the prospective study consisted of cDNA or gDNA derived from T cells, B-cell-depleted T cells, or PBMCs. Where available, HLA class I and class II types were obtained from metadata supplied by the sample provider rather than from assay-based typing. The full study reports these points: Clinical and demographic metadata were provided uncurated, with the amount varying by source and participant.

In the prospective study, participants were roughly 18 to 95 years old, resided in 24 geographic areas of the United States, and were enrolled through a virtual design. Cohort assignment in the prospective study relied on participant-reported clinical history from a screening survey and a study questionnaire. In the prospective study, mobile phlebotomists collected whole blood, serum and a nasopharyngeal or oropharyngeal swab from each participant. Additional blood draws and questionnaires over an approximately 2-month period could optionally be provided by prospective study participants. Before DNA extraction, blood samples from the prospective study were shipped at room temperature or frozen. The immunoSEQ Assay, a bias-controlled multiplex PCR, was used to amplify TCRbeta CDR3 regions from genomic DNA. The source study handled its data this way. Within the assay, amplification of reference gene primers was used to estimate how many nucleated cells each sample contained. To quantify the absolute abundance of each unique TCRbeta CDR3 rearrangement, sequence reads were collapsed and filtered. For each sample, productive Simpson clonality was calculated as the square root of Simpson's diversity index across productive rearrangements. TCRdb stores this immuneACCESS table with in-frame sequences only. Part of the clones is absent; in the studies checked, under half of the shortfall reflects unresolved V genes, and no reason is known for the rest. V and J calls and clone size are as listed in that table; D and trimming were resolved from the DNA. This sample has more than 200,000 clones in its table, and approximately 80% of those were observed once. The top ten constitute around 7% of the sample.

The CDR3 starts with the cysteine, ends with the phenylalanine, and has 13 residues. Only the CDR3 region is kept as DNA, spanning 39 bases read in frame from base 1. Via the germline V gene, CDR1 is SGHVS and CDR2 FQNEAQ. Between the V and J ends, shortened by 5 bases and 1 base respectively, the junction contains 8 bases. With respect to this clone: The specificity of this receptor is unknown. Base qualities are not at hand, and no much larger clone is one base apart.

This TCR derives from a woman between 35 and 50 years old with acute COVID-19. Sequencing was carried out using PBMCs or T cells enriched from blood (not recorded which). The chain links TRBV7-8 with TRBJ1-2; the D gene remains uncertain. This receptor carries the CDR3 CASSTRDNYGYTF. The bases read TGTGCCAGCAGCACCCGGGATAACTATGGCTACACCTTC. Here the CDR3 is joined to the reference TRBV7-8 and TRBJ1-2 genes, and the full variable domain is: GAGVSQSPRYKVAKRGQDVALRCDPISGHVSLFWYQQALGQGPEFLTYFQNEAQLDKSGLPSDRFFAERPEGSVSTLKIQRTQQEDSAVYLCASSTRDNYGYTFGSGTRLTVV.